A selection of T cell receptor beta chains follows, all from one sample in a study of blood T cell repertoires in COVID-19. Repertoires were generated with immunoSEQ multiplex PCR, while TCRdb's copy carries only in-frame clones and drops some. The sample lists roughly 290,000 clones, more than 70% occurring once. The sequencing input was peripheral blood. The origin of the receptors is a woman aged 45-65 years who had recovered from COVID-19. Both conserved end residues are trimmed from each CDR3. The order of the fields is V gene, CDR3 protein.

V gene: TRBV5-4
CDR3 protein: ASSPDTGPRGLGYGYT

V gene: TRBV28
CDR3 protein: ASSFFSGRAYEQY

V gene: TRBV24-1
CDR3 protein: ATSDSTGRTGELF

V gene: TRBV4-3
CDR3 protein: ASSQEGGRHNTGELF

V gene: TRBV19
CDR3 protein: ASMDPPRGQVYGYT

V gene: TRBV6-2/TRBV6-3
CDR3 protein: ASSPEWATGRMNTEAF

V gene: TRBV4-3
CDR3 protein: ASSQEWPGALHEQY

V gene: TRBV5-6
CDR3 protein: ASSFLTGSTDTQY

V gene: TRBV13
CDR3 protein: ASSRTGEGYQPQH

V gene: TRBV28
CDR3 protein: ASRSDYEQY

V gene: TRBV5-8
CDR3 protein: ASSLFRNTEAF

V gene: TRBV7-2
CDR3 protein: ASSLRQNQPQH

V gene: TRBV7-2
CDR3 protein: ASSLLGQTSGEQY

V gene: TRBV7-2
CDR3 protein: ASSSQGGNTEAF

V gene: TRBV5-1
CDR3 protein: ASSLDWEQPF

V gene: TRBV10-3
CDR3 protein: AISEGTTFDEQF

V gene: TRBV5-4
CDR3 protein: ASSLTGQGFYGYT

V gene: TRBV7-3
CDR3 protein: AGSPPGGTDEQF

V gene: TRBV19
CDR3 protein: ASSIASDHEQY

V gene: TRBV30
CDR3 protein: AWSVHRVRNTEAF

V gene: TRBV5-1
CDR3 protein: ASSSGGGNTEAF

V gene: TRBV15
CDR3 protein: ATSWGGETQY

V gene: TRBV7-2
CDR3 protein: ASSLKQSNTEAF